These 2 T cell receptor beta chains came from one sample sequenced in a study of T-cell reconstitution after alpha-beta-depleted transplantation in children. A TCRbeta library incorporating unique molecular identifiers was prepared. TCRdb reanalysed the PCR reads using MiXCR and keeps one entry per CDR3 protein. The sample lists about 460,000 distinct CDR3 sequences; under 12% were seen once. The specimen comprised PBMCs, sampled before TCRalphabeta/CD19-depleted stem cell transplant. The receptor set was obtained from a child under 10 years old with inherited bone marrow failure, due to receive a stem cell transplant.

This clonotype was recorded at least ten times. The genes are TRBV6-2 or TRBV6-3 and TRBJ2-1; possible D gene TRBD1, 5 bases. The CDR3 is made up of 15 amino acids. CDR1 MNHEY and CDR2 SVGEGT come from the germline V gene. Between the trimmed V and J ends, which lost 0 bases and 5 bases, there was a span of 11 bases. The CDR3 protein is CASSYSKGRDNEQFF. Written as DNA, the CDR3 is TGTGCCAGCAGTTACTCAAAGGGCAGGGACAATGAGCAGTTCTTC.

The sample holds many counts of this clonotype. The V and J genes are TRBV12-3 or TRBV12-4 and TRBJ2-7; D is ambiguous. CDR3 length equals 14 residues. Trimming removed 8 bases at V and 1 base at J, with 15 bases between. Written as DNA, the CDR3 is TGTGCCAGCTCCACCCCGGGTGGGTCCTACGAGCAGTACTTC. Its translation is CASSTPGGSYEQYF.